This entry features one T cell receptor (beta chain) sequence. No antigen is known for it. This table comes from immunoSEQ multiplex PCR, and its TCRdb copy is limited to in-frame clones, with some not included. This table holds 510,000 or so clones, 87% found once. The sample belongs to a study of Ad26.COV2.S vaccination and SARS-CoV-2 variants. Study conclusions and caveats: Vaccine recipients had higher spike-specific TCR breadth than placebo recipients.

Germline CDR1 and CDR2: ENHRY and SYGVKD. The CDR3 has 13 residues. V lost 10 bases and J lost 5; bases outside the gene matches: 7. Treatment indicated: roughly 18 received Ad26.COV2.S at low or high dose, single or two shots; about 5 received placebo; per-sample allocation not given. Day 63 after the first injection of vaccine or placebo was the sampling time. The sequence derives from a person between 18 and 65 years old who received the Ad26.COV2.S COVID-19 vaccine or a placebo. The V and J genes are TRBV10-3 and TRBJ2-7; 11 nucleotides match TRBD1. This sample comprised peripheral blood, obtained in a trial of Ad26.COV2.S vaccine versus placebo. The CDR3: CASGDRGRNEQYF. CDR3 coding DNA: TGTGCCAGCGGGGACAGGGGGAGGAACGAGCAGTACTTC.